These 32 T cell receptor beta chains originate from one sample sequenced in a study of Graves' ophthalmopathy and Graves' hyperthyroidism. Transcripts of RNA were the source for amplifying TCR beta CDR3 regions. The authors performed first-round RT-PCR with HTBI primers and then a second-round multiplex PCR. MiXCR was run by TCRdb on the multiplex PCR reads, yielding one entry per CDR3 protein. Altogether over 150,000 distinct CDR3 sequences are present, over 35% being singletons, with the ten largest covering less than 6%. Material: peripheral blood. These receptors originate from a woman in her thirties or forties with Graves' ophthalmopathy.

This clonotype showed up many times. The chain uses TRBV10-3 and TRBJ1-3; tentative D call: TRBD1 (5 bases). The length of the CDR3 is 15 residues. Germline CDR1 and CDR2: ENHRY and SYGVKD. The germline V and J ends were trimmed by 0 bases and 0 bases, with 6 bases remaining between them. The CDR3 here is CAISESGLSGNTIYF. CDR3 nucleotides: TGTGCCATCAGTGAGTCGGGGCTCTCTGGAAACACCATATATTTT.

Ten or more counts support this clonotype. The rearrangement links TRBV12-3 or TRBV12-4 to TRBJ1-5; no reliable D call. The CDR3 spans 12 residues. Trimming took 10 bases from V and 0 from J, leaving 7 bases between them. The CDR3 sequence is CATSDSNQPQHF. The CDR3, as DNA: TGTGCCACCTCAGATAGCAATCAGCCCCAGCATTTT.

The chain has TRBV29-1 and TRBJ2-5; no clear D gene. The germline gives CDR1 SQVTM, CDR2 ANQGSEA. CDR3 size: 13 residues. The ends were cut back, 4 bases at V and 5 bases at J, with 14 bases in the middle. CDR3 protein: CSVVGGHGETQYF. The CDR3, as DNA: TGCAGCGTTGTGGGCGGCCACGGGGAGACCCAGTACTTC.

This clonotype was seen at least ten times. CDR3 sequence (DNA): TGCAGTGCTATTGAAGCCTACGAGCAGTACTTC. Its protein is CSAIEAYEQYF. The gene calls are TRBV20-1 and TRBJ2-7; D remains unclear. This CDR3 is built from 11 residues. V lost 4 bases to trimming and J lost 2 bases, with 6 bases between them. Germline V gene lookup returns CDR1 DFQATT and CDR2 SNEGSKA (reference sequence).

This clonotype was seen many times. CDR3 region: CASSKVQGQPQHF. The CDR3 nucleotides are TGTGCCAGCAGCAAGGTACAGGGACAGCCCCAGCATTTT. The gene calls are TRBV7-6 and TRBJ1-5; maybe TRBD1 (6 bases). The CDR3 totals 13 residues. The germline V gene has CDR1 SGHVS and CDR2 FNYEAQ. V was trimmed by 5 bases and J by 7 bases, leaving 12 bases between them. The variable domain in full, completed from reference TRBV7-6 and TRBJ1-5, reads GAGVSQSPRYKVTKRGQDVALRCDPISGHVSLYWYRQALGQGPEFLTYFNYEAQQDKSGLPNDRFSAERPEGSISTLTIQRTEQRDSAMYRCASSKVQGQPQHFGDGTRLSIL.

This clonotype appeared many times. CDR3 sequence: CATRRDSQGTEAFF. The CDR3, as DNA: TGTGCCACCAGACGGGACAGCCAGGGCACTGAAGCTTTCTTT. The chain has TRBV15 and TRBJ1-1, with 7 positions matching TRBD1. Trimming cost V 6 bases and J 4 bases; bases outside gene matches: 8. The CDR3 loop spans 14 amino acids. In germline, CDR1 is LNHNV, CDR2 YYDKDF (reference sequence).

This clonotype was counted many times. This CDR3 is CASRRTGGTGNTEAFF. The CDR3 DNA reads TGTGCCAGCAGAAGGACGGGAGGGACAGGTAACACTGAAGCTTTCTTT. V and J are TRBV6-2 or TRBV6-3 and TRBJ1-1, with TRBD1 matching over 8 bases. Germline assignment: CDR1 MNHEY and CDR2 SVGEGT. The CDR3 consists of 16 residues. After removal of 6 bases from V and 2 bases from J, the junction contained 11 bases not matched to a gene.

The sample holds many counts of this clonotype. The CDR3 DNA follows: TGTGCCAGCAGTTACTCGAGAGAGGGGGCTGGGGCCAACGTCCTGACTTTC. Translation: CASSYSREGAGANVLTF. The chain uses TRBV6-5 and TRBJ2-6, with TRBD1 as a possible D gene (6 bases). The CDR3 extends over 17 amino acids. Trimming left V 0 bases short and J 2 bases short, with 11 bases between. The V gene's germline CDR1 is MNHEY and CDR2 SVGAGI.

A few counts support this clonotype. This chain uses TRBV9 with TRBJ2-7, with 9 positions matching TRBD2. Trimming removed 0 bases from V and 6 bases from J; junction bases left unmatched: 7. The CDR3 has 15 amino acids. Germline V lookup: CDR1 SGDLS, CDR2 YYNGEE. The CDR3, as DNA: TGTGCCAGCAGCGTAGCAATTAGCGGGAGATTCGAGCAGTACTTC. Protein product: CASSVAISGRFEQYF.

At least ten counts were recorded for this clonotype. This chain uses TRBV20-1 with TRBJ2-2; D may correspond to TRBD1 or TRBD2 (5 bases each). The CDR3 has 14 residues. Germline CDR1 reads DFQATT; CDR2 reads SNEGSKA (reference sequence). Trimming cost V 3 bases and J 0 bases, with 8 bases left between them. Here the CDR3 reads CSASRGTNTGELFF. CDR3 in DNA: TGCAGTGCTAGTCGGGGCACGAACACCGGGGAGCTGTTTTTT.

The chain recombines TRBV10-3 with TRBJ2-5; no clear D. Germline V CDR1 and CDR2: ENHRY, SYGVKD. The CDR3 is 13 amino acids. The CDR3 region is CATGGYQGETQYF. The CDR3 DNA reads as TGTGCTACCGGCGGATACCAAGGGGAGACCCAGTACTTC.

The CDR3 reads CSASGGYEQYF. CDR3 coding DNA: TGCAGTGCTAGTGGGGGATACGAGCAGTACTTC. The rearrangement uses TRBV20-1 and TRBJ2-7, with D possibly called TRBD1 or TRBD2 (5 bases each). The CDR3 is 11 residues long. Germline V gives CDR1 DFQATT, CDR2 SNEGSKA (reference sequence). V lost 3 bases to trimming and J lost 4 bases, with 7 bases between them.

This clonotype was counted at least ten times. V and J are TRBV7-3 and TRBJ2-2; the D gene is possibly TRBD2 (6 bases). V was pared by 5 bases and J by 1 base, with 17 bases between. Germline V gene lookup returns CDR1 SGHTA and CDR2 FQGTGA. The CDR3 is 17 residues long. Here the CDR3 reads CASSPEGGGLNTGELFF. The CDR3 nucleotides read TGTGCCAGCAGCCCAGAGGGAGGCGGCCTGAACACCGGGGAGCTGTTTTTT.

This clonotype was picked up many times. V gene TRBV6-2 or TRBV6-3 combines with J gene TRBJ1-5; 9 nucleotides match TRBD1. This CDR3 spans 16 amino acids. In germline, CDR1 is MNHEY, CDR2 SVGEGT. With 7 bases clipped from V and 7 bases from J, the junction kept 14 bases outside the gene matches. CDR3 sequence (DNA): TGTGCCAGCACCGCCTCGGGACAGGGACGATACCAGCCCCAGCATTTT. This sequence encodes CASTASGQGRYQPQHF.

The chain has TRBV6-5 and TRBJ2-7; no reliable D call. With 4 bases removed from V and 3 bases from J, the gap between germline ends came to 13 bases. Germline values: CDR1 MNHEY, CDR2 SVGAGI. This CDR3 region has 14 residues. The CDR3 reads CASSLAGDRYEQYF. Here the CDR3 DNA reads TGTGCCAGCAGTTTGGCAGGTGACCGCTACGAGCAGTACTTC.

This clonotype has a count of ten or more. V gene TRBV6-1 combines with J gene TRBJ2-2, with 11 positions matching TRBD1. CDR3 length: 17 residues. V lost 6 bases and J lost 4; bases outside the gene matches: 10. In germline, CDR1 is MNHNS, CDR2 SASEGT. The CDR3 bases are TGTGCCAGCAGCCATGCTTGGACAGGGGGCAGCACCGGGGAGCTGTTTTTT. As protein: CASSHAWTGGSTGELFF.

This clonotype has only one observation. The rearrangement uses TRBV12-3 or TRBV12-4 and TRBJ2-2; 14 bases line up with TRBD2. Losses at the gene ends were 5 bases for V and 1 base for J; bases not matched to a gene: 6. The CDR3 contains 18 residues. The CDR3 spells CASSVLGLAGGNTGELFF. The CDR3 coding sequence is TGTGCCAGCAGTGTTCTCGGACTAGCGGGAGGGAACACCGGGGAGCTGTTTTTT.

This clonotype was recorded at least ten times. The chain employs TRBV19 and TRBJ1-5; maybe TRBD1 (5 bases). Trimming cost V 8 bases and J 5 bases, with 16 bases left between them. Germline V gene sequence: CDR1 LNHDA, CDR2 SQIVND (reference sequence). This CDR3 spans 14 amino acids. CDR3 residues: CASGADTDHQPQHF. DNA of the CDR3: TGTGCCAGTGGGGCCGACACCGATCATCAGCCCCAGCATTTT.

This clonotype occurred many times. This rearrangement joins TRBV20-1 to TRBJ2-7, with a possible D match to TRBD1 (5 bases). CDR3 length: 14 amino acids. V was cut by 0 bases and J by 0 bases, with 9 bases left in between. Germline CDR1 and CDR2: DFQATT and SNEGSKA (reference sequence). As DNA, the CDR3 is TGCAGTGCTAGAGATCTCGACAGCTCCTACGAGCAGTACTTC. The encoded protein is CSARDLDSSYEQYF.

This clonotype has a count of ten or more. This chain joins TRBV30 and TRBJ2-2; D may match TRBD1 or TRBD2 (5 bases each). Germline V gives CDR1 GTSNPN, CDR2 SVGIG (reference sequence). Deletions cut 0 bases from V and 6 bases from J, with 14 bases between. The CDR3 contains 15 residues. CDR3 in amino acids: CAWSVGTPGAGELFF. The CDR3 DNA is TGTGCCTGGAGTGTGGGGACCCCCGGCGCCGGGGAGCTGTTTTTT.

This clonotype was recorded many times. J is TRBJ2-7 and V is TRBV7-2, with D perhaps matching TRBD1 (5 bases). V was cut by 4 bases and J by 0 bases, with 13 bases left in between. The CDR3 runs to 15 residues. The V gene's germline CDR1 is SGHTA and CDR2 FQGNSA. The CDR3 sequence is CASSSRAASSYEQYF. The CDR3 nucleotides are TGTGCCAGCAGCTCCAGGGCGGCGAGCTCCTACGAGCAGTACTTC.

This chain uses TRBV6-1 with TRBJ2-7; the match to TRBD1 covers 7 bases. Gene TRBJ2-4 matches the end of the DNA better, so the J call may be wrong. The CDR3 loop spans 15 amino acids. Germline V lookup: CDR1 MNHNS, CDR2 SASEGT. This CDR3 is CASSPPTGNKNIQYF. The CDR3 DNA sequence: TGTGCCAGCAGCCCTCCGACAGGGAACAAAAACATTCAGTACTTC.

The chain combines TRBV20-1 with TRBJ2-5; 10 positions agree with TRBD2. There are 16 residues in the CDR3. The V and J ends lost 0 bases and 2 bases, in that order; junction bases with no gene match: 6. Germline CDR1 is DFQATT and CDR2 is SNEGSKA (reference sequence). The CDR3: CSAREGSGGAQETQYF. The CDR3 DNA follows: TGCAGTGCTAGAGAAGGGAGCGGGGGGGCTCAAGAGACCCAGTACTTC.

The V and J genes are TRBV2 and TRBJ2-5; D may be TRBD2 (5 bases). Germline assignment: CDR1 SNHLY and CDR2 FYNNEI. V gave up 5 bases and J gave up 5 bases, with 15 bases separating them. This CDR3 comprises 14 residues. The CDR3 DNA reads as TGTGCCAGCAGTAGCTTTTCTTCGGGGGAGACCCAGTACTTC. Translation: CASSSFSSGETQYF.

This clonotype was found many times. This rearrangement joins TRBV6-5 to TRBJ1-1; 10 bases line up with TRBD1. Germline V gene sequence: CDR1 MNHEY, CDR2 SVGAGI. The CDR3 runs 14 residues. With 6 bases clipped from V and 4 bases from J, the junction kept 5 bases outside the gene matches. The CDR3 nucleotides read TGTGCCAGCAGGCTGGGACAGGGGAGCACTGAAGCTTTCTTT. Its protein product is CASRLGQGSTEAFF.

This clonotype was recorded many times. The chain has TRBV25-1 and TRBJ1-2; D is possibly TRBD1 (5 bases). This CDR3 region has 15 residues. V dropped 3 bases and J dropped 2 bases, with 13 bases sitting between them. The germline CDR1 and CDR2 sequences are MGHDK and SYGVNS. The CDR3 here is CASSEPTDSNYGYTF. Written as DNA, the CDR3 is TGTGCCAGCAGTGAGCCGACAGACTCCAACTATGGCTACACCTTC.

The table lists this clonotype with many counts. CDR3 loop: CASSFSITSGNTGELFF. CDR3 nucleotide sequence: TGCGCCAGCAGCTTTAGTATTACTAGCGGGAACACCGGGGAGCTGTTTTTT. V and J are TRBV5-1 and TRBJ2-2; 8 bases are shared with TRBD2. The CDR3 runs to 17 residues. Per the germline V gene, CDR1 is SGHRS and CDR2 is YFSETQ. J gave up 1 base and V 2 bases, and 7 bases lay outside the gene matches. The full variable domain, rest sourced from reference TRBV5-1 and TRBJ2-2, is KAGVTQTPRYLIKTRGQQVTLSCSPISGHRSVSWYQQTPGQGLQFLFEYFSETQRNKGNFPGRFSGRQFSNSRSEMNVSTLELGDSALYLCASSFSITSGNTGELFFGEGSRLTVL.

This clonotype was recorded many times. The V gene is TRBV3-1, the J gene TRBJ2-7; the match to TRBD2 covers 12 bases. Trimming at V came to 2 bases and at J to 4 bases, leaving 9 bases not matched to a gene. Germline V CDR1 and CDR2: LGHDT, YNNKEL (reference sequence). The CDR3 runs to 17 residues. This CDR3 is CASSQRTSGTSGYEQYF. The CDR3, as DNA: TGTGCCAGCAGCCAACGAACCTCCGGGACTAGCGGGTACGAGCAGTACTTC.

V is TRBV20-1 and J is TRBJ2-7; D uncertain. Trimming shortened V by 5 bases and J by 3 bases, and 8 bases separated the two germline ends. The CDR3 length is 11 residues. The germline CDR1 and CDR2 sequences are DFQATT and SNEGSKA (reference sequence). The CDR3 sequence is CSAYLLYEQYF. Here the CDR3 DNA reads TGCAGTGCTTACCTACTCTACGAGCAGTACTTC.

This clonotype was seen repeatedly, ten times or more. The DNA for the CDR3 is TGTGCCAGCAGTTTTTGGTCAGGGAGAAACACCATATATTTT. Translated: CASSFWSGRNTIYF. V usage is TRBV28 and J usage is TRBJ1-3, with D possibly TRBD1 on 5 matching bases. V shed 3 bases and J shed 5 bases, with 11 bases lying between them. Germline assignment: CDR1 MDHEN and CDR2 SYDVKM. This CDR3 has 14 amino acids.

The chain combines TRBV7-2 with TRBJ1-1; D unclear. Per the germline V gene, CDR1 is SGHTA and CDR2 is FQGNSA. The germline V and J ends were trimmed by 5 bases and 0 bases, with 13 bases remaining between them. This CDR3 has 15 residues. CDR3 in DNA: TGTGCCAGCAGCCTCGGAGCAGTCATGAACACTGAAGCTTTCTTT. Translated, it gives CASSLGAVMNTEAFF.

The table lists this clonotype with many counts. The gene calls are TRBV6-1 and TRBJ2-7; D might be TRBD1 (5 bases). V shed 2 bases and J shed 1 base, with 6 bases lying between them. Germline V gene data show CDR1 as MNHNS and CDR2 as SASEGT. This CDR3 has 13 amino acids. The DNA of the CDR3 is TGTGCCAGCAGTGAAACAGGATCCTACGAGCAGTACTTC. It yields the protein CASSETGSYEQYF.